The 17 T cell receptor beta chains listed next were all sequenced from one sample in a study of cytomegalovirus exposure and HLA in healthy donors. With 60 Vbeta and 13 Jbeta primers, the PCR was carried out. Some clones are missing from TCRdb's copy, which holds only in-frame ones; the method was immunoSEQ multiplex PCR. Here the sample spans around 190,000 clones, over 60% being singletons. The sample taken for sequencing was PBMCs. These TCRs come from a woman aged 40 to 55 in good health and CMV-seronegative.

The J gene is TRBJ2-6, the V gene TRBV7-9; 10 nucleotides agree with TRBD2. CDR3 length: 18 amino acids. The V and J ends lost 3 bases and 1 base, in that order; junction bases with no gene match: 6. Germline V gene lookup returns CDR1 SEHNR and CDR2 FQNEAQ (reference sequence). CDR3 residues: CASSFLAGGGSGANVLTF. CDR3 nucleotides: TGTGCCAGCAGCTTTTTAGCGGGAGGTGGGTCTGGGGCCAACGTCCTGACTTTC.

This clone was found once. J is TRBJ2-5 and V is TRBV6-5; 9 bases fit TRBD2. The ends lost 5 bases at V and 4 bases at J; junction bases unmatched: 5. The length of the CDR3 is 14 residues. Per the germline V gene, CDR1 is MNHEY and CDR2 is SVGAGI. The CDR3 loop is CASSPGLARETQYF. As DNA, the CDR3 is TGTGCCAGCAGTCCAGGACTAGCGCGAGAGACCCAGTACTTC.

The chain uses TRBV29-1 and TRBJ2-5; 7 bases map to TRBD1. The CDR3 consists of 12 residues. Unmatched junction bases numbered 7, after V lost 7 bases and J lost 5 bases. From germline, CDR1 is SQVTM and CDR2 ANQGSEA. The CDR3 nucleotides read TGCAGCGGAGTAAGGGGGCAGGAGACCCAGTACTTC. Protein sequence: CSGVRGQETQYF.

The J gene is TRBJ1-5, the V gene TRBV7-2; 8 bases line up with TRBD1. Trimming took 5 bases from V and 3 from J; bases not matched to a gene: 3. The CDR3 loop spans 14 amino acids. The germline V gene encodes CDR1 SGHTA and CDR2 FQGNSA. CDR3 bases: TGTGCCAGCAGCCCGGACAGGGCCAATCAGCCCCAGCATTTT. This sequence encodes CASSPDRANQPQHF.

The V gene is TRBV5-1, the J gene TRBJ2-7; 10 nucleotides agree with TRBD2. The CDR3 runs to 17 residues. Germline trimming cut 1 base from V and 2 bases from J; bases unmatched to any gene: 9. Germline V gene sequence: CDR1 SGHRS, CDR2 YFSETQ. The CDR3 sequence is CASSLLPGAGGPYEQYF. In nucleotides, the CDR3 is TGCGCCAGCAGCTTGCTCCCAGGAGCGGGAGGGCCCTACGAGCAGTACTTC. Supplemented by reference TRBV5-1 and TRBJ2-7, the full variable domain reads KAGVTQTPRYLIKTRGQQVTLSCSPISGHRSVSWYQQTPGQGLQFLFEYFSETQRNKGNFPGRFSGRQFSNSRSEMNVSTLELGDSALYLCASSLLPGAGGPYEQYFGPGTRLTVT.

This clone was picked up a small number of times. This chain uses TRBV9 with TRBJ2-7; the D gene is possibly TRBD2 (5 bases). In germline, CDR1 is SGDLS, CDR2 YYNGEE. Trimming removed 2 bases at V and 5 bases at J, with 11 bases between. This CDR3 contains 13 residues. As DNA, the CDR3 is TGTGCCAGCAGCGTCACGGGGAGTAACGAGCAGTACTTC. This codes for CASSVTGSNEQYF.

The chain couples TRBV7-2 to TRBJ2-3; the match to TRBD2 covers 7 bases. Germline V gene sequence: CDR1 SGHTA, CDR2 FQGNSA. The V segment lost 5 bases and the J segment 4 bases; nucleotides outside the gene matches: 6. The CDR3 runs 14 residues. CDR3 bases: TGTGCCAGCAGCCGTTCGACTAGCCCAGATACGCAGTATTTT. Translation gives CASSRSTSPDTQYF.

The chain couples TRBV6-1 to TRBJ2-1; no clear D. Germline assignment: CDR1 MNHNS and CDR2 SASEGT. This CDR3 comprises 14 residues. The V end lost 0 bases, the J end lost 9 bases, and 12 bases lay between the germline ends. This CDR3 is CASSEARLLGEQFF. CDR3 in DNA: TGTGCCAGCAGTGAAGCGCGGCTACTCGGTGAGCAGTTCTTC.

The V gene is TRBV18, the J gene TRBJ1-5; the D is unclear. The length of the CDR3 is 14 residues. In germline, CDR1 is KGHSH, CDR2 LQKENI. V was shortened by 2 bases and J by 2 bases, with 7 bases between the two germline ends. The CDR3 protein is CASSPGLGNQPQHF. In nucleotides, the CDR3 is TGTGCCAGCTCACCAGGGCTTGGCAATCAGCCCCAGCATTTT.

The chain carries TRBV11-2 and TRBJ2-1; 12 bases are a match to TRBD2. The CDR3 runs 17 residues. The junction had 10 bases not matched to a gene; V was cut back by 5 bases and J by 5 bases. Looked up from germline, CDR1 is SGHAT and CDR2 is FQNNGV. The CDR3 region has the DNA TGTGCCAGCAGCCGGGGACTAGCGGGTCTTACCAACAATGAGCAGTTCTTC. It yields the protein CASSRGLAGLTNNEQFF.

A single count supports this clone. This sequence joins TRBV7-9 and TRBJ1-5; D remains unclear. CDR1 and CDR2 from the germline V gene are SEHNR and FQNEAQ (reference sequence). V shed 5 bases and J shed 4 bases, with 15 bases lying between them. This CDR3 is built from 15 residues. For the CDR3, the DNA is TGTGCCAGCAGCGAGGGCACGGCAGCGAATCAGCCCCAGCATTTT. It specifies CASSEGTAANQPQHF.

This chain joins TRBV7-3 and TRBJ2-6; D perhaps matches TRBD2 (6 bases). The CDR3 covers 15 residues. Germline lookup yields CDR1 SGHTA and CDR2 FQGTGA. Trimming stripped 5 bases from V and 2 bases from J, with 10 bases between. CDR3: CASSPPGAGANVLTF. CDR3 sequence (DNA): TGTGCCAGCAGCCCCCCGGGGGCTGGGGCCAACGTCCTGACTTTC.

This clone was observed a single time. This chain connects TRBV27 to TRBJ2-1; 7 nucleotides align to TRBD1. Losses at the gene ends were 2 bases for V and 5 bases for J; bases not matched to a gene: 3. Germline V gene data show CDR1 as MNHEY and CDR2 as SMNVEV (reference sequence). The CDR3 runs 14 residues. This CDR3 reads CASSLGDSHNEQFF. The CDR3, as DNA: TGTGCCAGCAGTTTAGGGGACAGCCACAATGAGCAGTTCTTC.

The V gene is TRBV12-2, the J gene TRBJ2-7; the table's D gene call, TRBD1, was not cross checked with the DNA. TRBV12-2 is labeled a pseudogene. The CDR3 spans 14 residues. The CDR3 DNA reads as TGTGCAAGTCGCTCCGGGACAGATTACTACGAGCAGTACTTC. It codes for CASRSGTDYYEQYF.

A single count supports this clone. The chain employs TRBV9 and TRBJ2-5; TRBD1 matches 9 bases. With the DNA end fitting TRBJ2-7 better, the J assignment may be wrong. CDR3 size: 14 residues. Germline values: CDR1 SGDLS, CDR2 YYNGEE. The CDR3 loop is CASSARDRAYEQYF. CDR3 coding DNA: TGTGCCAGCAGCGCTCGGGACAGGGCCTACGAGCAGTACTTC.

The V gene is TRBV5-8, the J gene TRBJ2-3; D is uncertain. CDR1 is SGHTS, CDR2 YDEGEE, per germline. V was pared by 2 bases and J by 1 base, with 8 bases between. The CDR3 has 14 amino acids. The CDR3 nucleotides are TGTGCCAGCAGCTTTGAGAGAGGCACAGATACGCAGTATTTT. This encodes CASSFERGTDTQYF.

In its sample, this clone was seen a few times. V usage is TRBV9 and J usage is TRBJ2-1; tentative D call: TRBD2 (6 bases). The CDR3 length is 16 residues. From germline, CDR1 is SGDLS and CDR2 YYNGEE. Trimming left V 0 bases short and J 7 bases short, with 17 bases between. Written as DNA, the CDR3 is TGTGCCAGCAGCGTAGCTGGGGCGGGAATGGGGAATGAGCAGTTCTTC. The encoded protein is CASSVAGAGMGNEQFF. The full variable domain, with the rest looked up from reference TRBV9 and TRBJ2-1, is DSGVTQTPKHLITATGQRVTLRCSPRSGDLSVYWYQQSLDQGLQFLIQYYNGEERAKGNILERFSAQQFPDLHSELNLSSLELGDSALYFCASSVAGAGMGNEQFFGPGTRLTVL.